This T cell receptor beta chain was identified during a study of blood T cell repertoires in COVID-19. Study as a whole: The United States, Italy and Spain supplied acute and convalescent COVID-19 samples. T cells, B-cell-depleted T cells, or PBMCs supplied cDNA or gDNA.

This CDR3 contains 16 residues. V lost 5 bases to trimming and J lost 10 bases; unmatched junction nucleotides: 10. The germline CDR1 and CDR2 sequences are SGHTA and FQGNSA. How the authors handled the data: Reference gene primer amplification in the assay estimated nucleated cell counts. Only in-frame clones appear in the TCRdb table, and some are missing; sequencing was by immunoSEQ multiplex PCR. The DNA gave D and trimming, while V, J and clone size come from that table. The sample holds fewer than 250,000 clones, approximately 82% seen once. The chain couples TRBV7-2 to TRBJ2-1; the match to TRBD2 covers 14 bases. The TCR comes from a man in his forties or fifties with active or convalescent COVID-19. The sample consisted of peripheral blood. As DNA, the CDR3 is TGTGCCAGCAGCCGCCCTCCGGGACTAGCGGGAGAGGAGCAGTTCTTC. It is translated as CASSRPPGLAGEEQFF.